One sample yielded the 22 T cell receptor beta chains listed below, sequenced in a study of radiation and T cells in renal cell carcinoma. Indicated time point: blood 4 weeks post-SBRT, at nephrectomy. The treatment here: 15 Gy SBRT to primary tumor, nephrectomy 4 weeks later. The data were produced by immunoSEQ multiplex PCR, yet TCRdb's version contains in-frame clones alone and is incomplete. This sample has about 100,000 clones; 84% occur once, and the top ten carry approximately 7.7%. The source material was blood, sampled from a patient whose treatment included radiotherapy and nephrectomy. Source of these receptors: a man aged 55 to 69 with renal cell carcinoma.

There are a few counts of this clone. The chain joins TRBV5-1 to TRBJ1-1; no clear D. Germline V gives CDR1 SGHRS, CDR2 YFSETQ. V was trimmed by 5 bases and J by 5 bases, leaving 10 bases between them. The length of the CDR3 is 12 residues. CDR3 amino acids: CASRADKTEAFF. In DNA form, the CDR3 reads TGCGCCAGCAGGGCTGACAAGACTGAAGCTTTCTTT.

The chain employs TRBV10-3 and TRBJ1-1; no firm D call. The CDR3 totals 14 residues. The germline V gene has CDR1 ENHRY and CDR2 SYGVKD. V lost 6 bases and J lost 1, with 12 bases in between. CDR3 residues: CAISRLAGNTEAFF. CDR3 DNA: TGTGCCATCAGCCGCCTTGCAGGGAACACTGAAGCTTTCTTT.

The V call is TRBV5-1, the J call TRBJ2-5; perhaps TRBD2 as D (6 bases). Germline CDR1 reads SGHRS; CDR2 reads YFSETQ. This CDR3 has 17 amino acids. With 2 bases removed from V and 5 bases from J, the gap between germline ends came to 22 bases. As DNA, the CDR3 is TGCGCCAGCAGCTTACGGGGGTCACTATCCCTAGGGGAGACCCAGTACTTC. Residues: CASSLRGSLSLGETQYF.

V is TRBV6-5 and J is TRBJ1-2, with TRBD1 identical over 9 bases. The CDR3 is 12 residues long. CDR1 and CDR2 (germline): MNHEY, SVGAGI. V lost 8 bases, J lost 6 bases, and 4 bases stayed unmatched. CDR3 loop: CASGQGRDGYTF. In DNA form, the CDR3 reads TGTGCCAGCGGACAGGGGAGAGATGGCTACACCTTC.

CDR3 sequence reads: CASSLLAGTSGNEQFF. DNA of the CDR3: TGCGCCAGCAGCTTGCTTGCCGGGACTAGCGGAAATGAGCAGTTCTTC. The gene calls are TRBV5-1 and TRBJ2-1; TRBD2 aligns across 11 bases. Looked up from germline, CDR1 is SGHRS and CDR2 is YFSETQ. The V segment lost 1 base and the J segment 7 bases; nucleotides outside the gene matches: 7. The length of the CDR3 is 16 residues.

V and J are TRBV6-6 and TRBJ1-4; a weak D match, TRBD1 (6 bases). Looked up from germline, CDR1 is MNHNY and CDR2 is SVGAGI (reference sequence). The CDR3 sequence is 14 residues long. The V end lost 1 base, the J end lost 7 bases, and 10 bases lay between the germline ends. For the CDR3, the DNA is TGTGCCAGCAGTTACTTGACAGGCGGTGAAAAACTGTTTTTT. It yields the protein CASSYLTGGEKLFF.

The chain combines TRBV6-5 with TRBJ1-1; D remains ambiguous. Germline loops: CDR1 MNHEY, CDR2 SVGAGI. Trimming left V 4 bases short and J 1 base short, with 7 bases between. This CDR3 spans 13 amino acids. The CDR3 coding sequence is TGTGCCAGCAGTTTCCGGGGGAACACTGAAGCTTTCTTT. This sequence encodes CASSFRGNTEAFF.

This clone was observed a single time. This chain links TRBV7-6 with TRBJ1-5, with 9 bases lining up with TRBD1. Germline V gene lookup returns CDR1 SGHVS and CDR2 FNYEAQ. This CDR3 region has 17 residues. J gave up 4 bases and V 5 bases, and 12 bases lay outside the gene matches. As DNA, the CDR3 is TGTGCCAGCAGCCCGGGGACAGGGTTCTTTGGGAATCAGCCCCAGCATTTT. Protein: CASSPGTGFFGNQPQHF.

The V and J genes are TRBV7-2 and TRBJ2-1; 8 nucleotides match TRBD2. Germline CDR1 is SGHTA and CDR2 is FQGNSA. The CDR3 has 15 residues. With V trimmed by 3 bases and J by 3 bases, 4 bases remained unmatched. The CDR3 spells CASSFSGALYNEQFF. In DNA, the CDR3 is TGTGCCAGCAGCTTTAGCGGGGCCCTCTACAATGAGCAGTTCTTC.

V usage is TRBV15 and J usage is TRBJ1-4; D ambiguous. CDR1 and CDR2 from the germline V gene are LNHNV and YYDKDF (reference sequence). Trimming stripped 2 bases from V and 5 bases from J, with 18 bases between. The CDR3 extends over 17 amino acids. The chain's CDR3 is CATSRPQKGRANEKLFF. DNA for the CDR3: TGTGCCACCAGCAGACCCCAGAAAGGAAGGGCCAATGAAAAACTGTTTTTT.

The rearrangement joins TRBV7-9 to TRBJ1-4; D unclear. Germline V lookup: CDR1 SEHNR, CDR2 FQNEAQ (reference sequence). The CDR3 consists of 14 residues. Trimming removed 0 bases from V and 6 bases from J, with 8 bases in between. CDR3 loop: CASSLAAVDEKLFF. CDR3 in DNA: TGTGCCAGCAGCTTAGCAGCAGTCGATGAAAAACTGTTTTTT.

V is TRBV28 and J is TRBJ2-7; TRBD1 matches 7 bases. The CDR3 consists of 14 residues. Germline V gene sequence: CDR1 MDHEN, CDR2 SYDVKM. V lost 4 bases, J lost 7 bases, and 10 bases stayed unmatched. The CDR3 DNA follows: TGTGCCAGCAGTTCGACAGGGCTCCTTCTTGAGCAGTACTTC. As protein: CASSSTGLLLEQYF. The full variable domain, completed using reference TRBV28 and TRBJ2-7, is DVKVTQSSRYLVKRTGEKVFLECVQDMDHENMFWYRQDPGLGLRLIYFSYDVKMKEKGDIPEGYSVSREKKERFSLILESASTNQTSMYLCASSSTGLLLEQYFGPGTRLTVT.

V and J are TRBV7-2 and TRBJ2-1; 8 bases match TRBD1. Per germline, CDR1 SGHTA and CDR2 FQGNSA. The CDR3 loop spans 15 amino acids. Losses at the gene ends were 5 bases for V and 4 bases for J; bases not matched to a gene: 7. CDR3 loop: CASSLPGQEYNEQFF. The DNA of the CDR3 is TGTGCCAGCAGCCTCCCGGGACAGGAGTACAATGAGCAGTTCTTC.

The rearrangement links TRBV10-1 to TRBJ2-5; TRBD1 might be the D (6 bases). The CDR3 spans 12 residues. V was clipped by 4 bases and J by 5 bases, with 8 bases between them. The germline V gene encodes CDR1 WNHNN and CDR2 SYGVQD (reference sequence). In nucleotides, the CDR3 is TGCGCCAGCAGTGCAGGGGTGGAGACCCAGTACTTC. Protein product: CASSAGVETQYF.

This sequence joins TRBV5-1 and TRBJ2-3, with 8 bases identical to TRBD2. Germline lookup yields CDR1 SGHRS and CDR2 YFSETQ. Losses at the gene ends were 0 bases for V and 0 bases for J; bases not matched to a gene: 6. This CDR3 contains 17 residues. CDR3 sequence reads: CASSLGLASLSTDTQYF. In DNA, the CDR3 is TGCGCCAGCAGCTTGGGACTAGCGAGCCTAAGCACAGATACGCAGTATTTT.

Written as DNA, the CDR3 is TGTGCCAGTAGTCCCGGACAGGGGGCGGCCAAAAACATTCAGTACTTC. Protein: CASSPGQGAAKNIQYF. The gene calls are TRBV19 and TRBJ2-4; TRBD1 agrees at 11 bases. The CDR3 runs 16 residues. After removal of 5 bases from V and 1 base from J, the junction contained 4 bases not matched to a gene. Germline V lookup: CDR1 LNHDA, CDR2 SQIVND (reference sequence).

This clone was seen a handful of times. This chain connects TRBV7-2 to TRBJ1-4; 7 bases match TRBD1. CDR1 is SGHTA and CDR2 is FQGNSA in the germline V gene. The ends lost 1 base at V and 0 bases at J; junction bases unmatched: 8. The CDR3 spans 18 residues. The DNA for the CDR3 is TGTGCCAGCAGCTTAGGAAGGGGGCCACCTACAACTAATGAAAAACTGTTTTTT. Residues: CASSLGRGPPTTNEKLFF.

V and J are TRBV19 and TRBJ1-5; no clear D gene. Germline V lookup: CDR1 LNHDA, CDR2 SQIVND (reference sequence). The V and J ends lost 5 bases and 2 bases respectively, with 16 bases between them. The CDR3 runs to 16 residues. CDR3 coding DNA: TGTGCCAGTAGTCGGGTGGAGGGAGATGGCAATCAGCCCCAGCATTTT. It is translated as CASSRVEGDGNQPQHF. The full variable domain, with the rest looked up from reference TRBV19 and TRBJ1-5, is DGGITQSPKYLFRKEGQNVTLSCEQNLNHDAMYWYRQDPGQGLRLIYYSQIVNDFQKGDIAEGYSVSREKKESFPLTVTSAQKNPTAFYLCASSRVEGDGNQPQHFGDGTRLSIL.

V and J are TRBV9 and TRBJ1-2, with 10 bases matching TRBD1. The V segment lost 4 bases and the J segment 7 bases; nucleotides outside the gene matches: 7. Germline CDR1 SGDLS, CDR2 YYNGEE. The CDR3 runs 14 residues. The CDR3 loop reads CASSFRDRGVGYTF. The CDR3 DNA is TGTGCCAGCAGCTTCCGGGACAGGGGAGTTGGCTACACCTTC. The full variable domain, completed using reference TRBV9 and TRBJ1-2, is DSGVTQTPKHLITATGQRVTLRCSPRSGDLSVYWYQQSLDQGLQFLIQYYNGEERAKGNILERFSAQQFPDLHSELNLSSLELGDSALYFCASSFRDRGVGYTFGSGTRLTVV.

The chain combines TRBV10-1 with TRBJ1-2; D remains unclear. Germline assignment: CDR1 WNHNN and CDR2 SYGVQD (reference sequence). The CDR3 has 14 amino acids. V gave up 6 bases and J gave up 7 bases, with 18 bases separating them. The CDR3 bases are TGCGCCAGCAGCGAGGGCCCAAACCGCGGTGGCTACACCTTC. Amino acids: CASSEGPNRGGYTF.

The chain links TRBV15 to TRBJ2-5, with 10 bases that match TRBD2. J gave up 0 bases and V 5 bases, and 6 bases lay outside the gene matches. Germline V gives CDR1 LNHNV, CDR2 YYDKDF (reference sequence). The CDR3 is made up of 16 amino acids. CDR3 DNA sequence: TGTGCCACCAGCCAGGGTAGCGGGAGGTACCAAGAGACCCAGTACTTC. Protein: CATSQGSGRYQETQYF.

The chain combines TRBV7-9 with TRBJ1-1, with D perhaps TRBD1 (6 bases). V was trimmed by 5 bases and J by 1 base, leaving 11 bases between them. Germline V gene lookup returns CDR1 SEHNR and CDR2 FQNEAQ (reference sequence). The CDR3 is made up of 14 amino acids. This CDR3 reads CASSASTGNTEAFF. In nucleotides, the CDR3 is TGTGCCAGCAGCGCATCGACAGGGAACACTGAAGCTTTCTTT.